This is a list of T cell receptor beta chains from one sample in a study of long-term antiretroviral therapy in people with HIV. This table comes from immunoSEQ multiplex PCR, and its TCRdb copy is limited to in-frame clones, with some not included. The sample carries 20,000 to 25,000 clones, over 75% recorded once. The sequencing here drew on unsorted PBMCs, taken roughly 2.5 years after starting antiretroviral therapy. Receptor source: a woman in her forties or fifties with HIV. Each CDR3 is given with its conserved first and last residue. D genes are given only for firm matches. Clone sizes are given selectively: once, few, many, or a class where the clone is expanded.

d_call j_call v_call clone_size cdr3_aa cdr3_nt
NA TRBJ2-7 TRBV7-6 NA CASNLAGHEQYF TGTGCCAGCAACCTTGCGGGCCACGAGCAGTACTTC
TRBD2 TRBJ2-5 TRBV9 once CASSVGASGLGGETQYF TGTGCCAGCAGCGTAGGGGCCTCAGGACTGGGAGGGGAGACCCAGTACTTC
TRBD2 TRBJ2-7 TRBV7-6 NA CASSILAEKGEQYF TGTGCCAGCAGCATACTAGCGGAAAAGGGCGAGCAGTACTTC
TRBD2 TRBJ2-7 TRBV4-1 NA CASSPNLRAGEKQYF TGCGCCAGCAGCCCTAACCTCCGGGCGGGGGAAAAGCAGTACTTC
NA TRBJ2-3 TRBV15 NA CATSRPTGDTQYF TGTGCCACCAGCAGGCCTACAGGAGATACGCAGTATTTT
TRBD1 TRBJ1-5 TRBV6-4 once CASRTGALPTGNQPQHF TGTGCCAGCAGGACAGGGGCCCTACCCACGGGCAATCAGCCCCAGCATTTT
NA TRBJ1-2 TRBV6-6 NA CASSIQGGDGYTF TGTGCCAGCAGTATACAGGGAGGGGATGGCTACACCTTC
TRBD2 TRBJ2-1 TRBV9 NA CASSVGLAGPNEQFF TGTGCCAGCAGCGTAGGACTAGCGGGCCCTAATGAGCAGTTCTTC
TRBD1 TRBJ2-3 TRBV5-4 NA CASSSRTGEDTQYF TGTGCCAGCAGCTCCCGGACAGGGGAGGATACGCAGTATTTT
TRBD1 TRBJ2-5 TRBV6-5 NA CASRGQLQETQYF TGTGCCAGCAGGGGACAGTTACAAGAGACCCAGTACTTC
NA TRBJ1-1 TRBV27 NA CASSLLQGITEAFF TGTGCCAGCAGTTTATTGCAGGGGATCACTGAAGCTTTCTTT
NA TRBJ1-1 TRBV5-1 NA CASSLVTNTEAFF TGCGCCAGCAGCTTGGTTACGAACACTGAAGCTTTCTTT
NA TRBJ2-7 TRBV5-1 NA CASSPSTNLDYEQYF TGCGCCAGCAGCCCCTCCACAAATCTGGACTACGAGCAGTACTTC
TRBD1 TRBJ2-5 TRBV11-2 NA CASSLDLRDRGEGGTQYF TGTGCCAGCAGCTTAGATCTGAGGGACAGGGGAGAAGGAGGGACCCAGTACTTC
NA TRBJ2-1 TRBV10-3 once CAHRSGDSSYNEQFF TGTGCCCATAGGTCCGGGGATAGCTCCTACAATGAGCAGTTCTTC
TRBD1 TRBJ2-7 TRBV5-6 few CASSSAGTGIGEQYF TGTGCCAGCAGCTCCGCCGGGACAGGTATTGGCGAGCAGTACTTC
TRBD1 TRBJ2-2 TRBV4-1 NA CASSQGGQGTNTGELFF TGCGCCAGCAGCCAGGGAGGACAGGGAACGAACACCGGGGAGCTGTTTTTT
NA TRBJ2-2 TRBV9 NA CASSVASAVNTGELFF TGTGCCAGCAGCGTGGCTAGCGCAGTAAACACCGGGGAGCTGTTTTTT
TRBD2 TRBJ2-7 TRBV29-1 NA CSVAGTSILYEQYF TGCAGCGTCGCCGGGACTAGCATATTATACGAGCAGTACTTC
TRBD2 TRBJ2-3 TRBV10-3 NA CAISESKGGSTDTQYF TGTGCCATCAGTGAGTCGAAGGGCGGGAGTACAGATACGCAGTATTTT
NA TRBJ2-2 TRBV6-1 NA CASSRETSSSGELFF TGTGCCAGCAGCCGAGAAACGAGCAGTTCCGGGGAGCTGTTTTTT
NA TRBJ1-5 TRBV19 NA CASSIGRVARNQPQHF TGTGCCAGTAGTATTGGTAGGGTTGCAAGGAATCAGCCCCAGCATTTT
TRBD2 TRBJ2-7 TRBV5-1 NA CASSLGAGGVYEQYF TGCGCCAGCAGCTTGGGAGCGGGAGGGGTCTACGAGCAGTACTTC
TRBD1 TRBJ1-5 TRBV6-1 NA CASRGQGGQPQHF TGTGCCAGCAGAGGACAGGGTGGTCAGCCCCAGCATTTT
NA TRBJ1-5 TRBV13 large CASSIGRVNQPQHF TGTGCCAGCAGCATCGGACGGGTCAATCAGCCCCAGCATTTT
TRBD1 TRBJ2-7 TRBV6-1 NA CASSEQGEGYEQYF TGTGCCAGCAGTGAACAGGGGGAAGGCTACGAGCAGTACTTC
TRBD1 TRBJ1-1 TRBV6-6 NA CASSYPGGDAEAFF TGTGCCAGCAGTTACCCAGGGGGCGACGCTGAAGCTTTCTTT
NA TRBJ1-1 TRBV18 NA CASSPGKAGEAFF TGTGCCAGCTCACCCGGGAAAGCGGGTGAAGCTTTCTTT
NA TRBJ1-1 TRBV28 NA CASSLTGRNTEAFF TGTGCCAGCAGTTTAACAGGGCGGAACACTGAAGCTTTCTTT